This TCR beta chain derives from a study of blood T cell repertoires in COVID-19. At the level of the study: COVID-19 samples from acute and convalescent phases originated in the United States, Italy and Spain.

In the original processing: Estimation of nucleated cell counts relied on the amplification of reference gene primers. TCRdb's copy holds only in-frame clones and misses some; the assay was immunoSEQ multiplex PCR. V and J calls and clone size follow that table, whereas D and trimming were derived from the DNA. The profile shows 150,000 to 200,000 clones, around nine tenths of them singletons. The sequencing input was peripheral blood. The sequence came from a middle-aged man with active or convalescent COVID-19.

The CDR3 DNA sequence: TGTGCCAGCAGCGGCCCAGGGTTGGGGCAGTTCTTC. Amino acids: CASSGPGLGQFF. The chain is built from TRBV11-2 and TRBJ2-1, with a possible D match to TRBD1 (5 bases). Trimming pared 5 bases from V and 12 bases from J, leaving 14 bases between. From germline, CDR1 is SGHAT and CDR2 FQNNGV. The CDR3 runs 12 residues. The full variable domain, its missing parts supplied by reference TRBV11-2 and TRBJ2-1, is EAGVAQSPRYKIIEKRQSVAFWCNPISGHATLYWYQQILGQGPKLLIQFQNNGVVDDSQLPKDRFSAERLKGVDSTLKIQPAKLEDSAVYLCASSGPGLGQFFGPGTRLTVL.